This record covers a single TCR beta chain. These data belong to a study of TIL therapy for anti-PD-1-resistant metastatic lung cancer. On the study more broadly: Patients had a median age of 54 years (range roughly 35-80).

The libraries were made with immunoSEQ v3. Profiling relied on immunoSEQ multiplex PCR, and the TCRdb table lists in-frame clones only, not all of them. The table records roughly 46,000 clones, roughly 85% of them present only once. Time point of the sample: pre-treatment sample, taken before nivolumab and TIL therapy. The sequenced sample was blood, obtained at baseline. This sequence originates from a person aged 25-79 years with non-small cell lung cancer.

The DNA for the CDR3 is TGTGCCAGCAGCCCGGGACAGGAGAAAGAGACCCAGTACTTC. It encodes CASSPGQEKETQYF. The chain recombines TRBV3-1 (or the pseudogene TRBV3-2) with TRBJ2-5, with 8 bases identical to TRBD1. V was clipped by 4 bases and J by 3 bases; unmatched bases: 4. CDR3 length: 14 amino acids. Germline V lookup: CDR1 LGHDT, CDR2 YNNKEL (reference sequence).